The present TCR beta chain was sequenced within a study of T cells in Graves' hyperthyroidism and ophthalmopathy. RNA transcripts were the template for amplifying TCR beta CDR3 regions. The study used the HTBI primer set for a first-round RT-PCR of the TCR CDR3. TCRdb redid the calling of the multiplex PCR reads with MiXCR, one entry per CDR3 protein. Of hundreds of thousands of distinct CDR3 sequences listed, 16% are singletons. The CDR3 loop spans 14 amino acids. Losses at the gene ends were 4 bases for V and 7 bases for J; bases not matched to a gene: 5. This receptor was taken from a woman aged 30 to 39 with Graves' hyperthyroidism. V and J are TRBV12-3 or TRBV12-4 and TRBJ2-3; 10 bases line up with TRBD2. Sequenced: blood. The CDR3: CASSSRLAGHTQYF. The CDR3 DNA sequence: TGTGCCAGCAGTTCGAGACTAGCGGGCCATACGCAGTATTTT.